Listed below are T cell receptor beta chains from one sample, sequenced in a study of cytomegalovirus exposure and HLA in healthy donors. The repertoire was sequenced with immunoSEQ multiplex PCR; TCRdb's copy has only in-frame clones and lacks some. This sample has under 150,000 clones, with roughly 80% found just once. The sequencing sample was made of PBMCs. These receptor sequences come from a man aged 25-40 years in good health and CMV-seronegative. The CDR3 runs from the conserved cysteine through the conserved F or W. The order of the fields is clone size, V gene, D gene, J gene, CDR3 DNA, CDR3 protein. The D gene is left open where the match is weak. Only part of the rows carry a size: once, few, many, or a class if the clone is expanded.

clone_size: -; v_call: TRBV7-3; d_call: -; j_call: TRBJ2-2; cdr3_nt: TGTGCCAGCAGCTTGAGGGCAGGAGTCAACACCGGGGAGCTGTTTTTT; cdr3_aa: CASSLRAGVNTGELFF
clone_size: -; v_call: TRBV5-4; d_call: -; j_call: TRBJ1-2; cdr3_nt: TGTGCCAGCAGCTTACAGACAGGAGTTTATGGCTACACCTTC; cdr3_aa: CASSLQTGVYGYTF
clone_size: -; v_call: TRBV9; d_call: -; j_call: TRBJ1-1; cdr3_nt: TGTGCCAGCAGCGTAGAGAAGGGGCTGAGGATGAACACTGAAGCTTTCTTT; cdr3_aa: CASSVEKGLRMNTEAFF
clone_size: -; v_call: TRBV7-2; d_call: -; j_call: TRBJ2-6; cdr3_nt: TGTGCCAGCAGCTTAGGGCACTCTGGGGCCAACGTCCTGACTTTC; cdr3_aa: CASSLGHSGANVLTF
clone_size: -; v_call: TRBV30; d_call: -; j_call: TRBJ1-3; cdr3_nt: TGTGCCTGGAGCTACTCTGGAAACACCATATATTTT; cdr3_aa: CAWSYSGNTIYF
clone_size: -; v_call: TRBV6-1; d_call: -; j_call: TRBJ2-7; cdr3_nt: TGTGCCACCTCAGGGTTTTCCTACGAGCAGTACTTC; cdr3_aa: CATSGFSYEQYF
clone_size: once; v_call: TRBV7-9; d_call: -; j_call: TRBJ1-2; cdr3_nt: TGTGCCAGCAGCGCCCGTCCCACGGGGGTCGATGGCTACACCTTC; cdr3_aa: CASSARPTGVDGYTF
clone_size: -; v_call: TRBV19; d_call: TRBD1; j_call: TRBJ1-4; cdr3_nt: TGTGCCAGTAGTATTGTAGGGGGCGGTTTAGGTGAAAAACTGTTTTTT; cdr3_aa: CASSIVGGGLGEKLFF
clone_size: -; v_call: TRBV15; d_call: -; j_call: TRBJ1-2; cdr3_nt: TGTGCCACCAGCAGACCGCCCCGGGGAGCGGACTATGGCTACACCTTC; cdr3_aa: CATSRPPRGADYGYTF
clone_size: -; v_call: TRBV15; d_call: TRBD1; j_call: TRBJ1-2; cdr3_nt: TGTGCCACCAGCAGAGAAGGACAGGGACCTAACTATGGCTACACCTTC; cdr3_aa: CATSREGQGPNYGYTF
clone_size: once; v_call: TRBV28; d_call: -; j_call: TRBJ2-4; cdr3_nt: TGTGCCAGCAGTTTAAGGCAGGGCGGAAGGGCCAAAAACATTCAGTACTTC; cdr3_aa: CASSLRQGGRAKNIQYF
clone_size: -; v_call: TRBV5-6; d_call: -; j_call: TRBJ2-5; cdr3_nt: TGTGCCAGCAGCTTGACATCCCAGGGCCCAACCCAAGAGACCCAGTACTTC; cdr3_aa: CASSLTSQGPTQETQYF
clone_size: -; v_call: TRBV4-1; d_call: TRBD1; j_call: TRBJ2-3; cdr3_nt: TGCGCCAGCAGCCAAGGTCGGACAGGGAGCACAGATACGCAGTATTTT; cdr3_aa: CASSQGRTGSTDTQYF
clone_size: -; v_call: TRBV7-2; d_call: -; j_call: TRBJ2-7; cdr3_nt: TGTGCCAGCAGCTTAGACGCAGGAGGGGTCTCCTACGAGCAGTACTTC; cdr3_aa: CASSLDAGGVSYEQYF
clone_size: -; v_call: TRBV6-1; d_call: -; j_call: TRBJ1-5; cdr3_nt: TGTGCCAGCAGATTCGGGAATCAGCCCCAGCATTTT; cdr3_aa: CASRFGNQPQHF
clone_size: -; v_call: TRBV6-1; d_call: -; j_call: TRBJ1-2; cdr3_nt: TGTGCCAGCAGTGAAGACGCGATCCCTAACTATGGCTACACCTTC; cdr3_aa: CASSEDAIPNYGYTF
clone_size: -; v_call: TRBV11-1; d_call: TRBD1; j_call: TRBJ2-2; cdr3_nt: TGTGCCAGCAGCCAGACAGGGGGTAGCACCGGGGAGCTGTTTTTT; cdr3_aa: CASSQTGGSTGELFF
clone_size: -; v_call: TRBV7-9; d_call: TRBD2; j_call: TRBJ2-3; cdr3_nt: TGTGCCAGCAGCTTAGGTGGACTAGCGGGGGGGGAGCAGTATTTT; cdr3_aa: CASSLGGLAGGEQYF
clone_size: -; v_call: TRBV14; d_call: TRBD2; j_call: TRBJ2-1; cdr3_nt: TGTGCCAGCAGCCGAAGACTAGCGGGAGTGGGGTACAATGAGCAGTTCTTC; cdr3_aa: CASSRRLAGVGYNEQFF
clone_size: -; v_call: TRBV4-1; d_call: TRBD2; j_call: TRBJ2-7; cdr3_nt: TGCGCCAGCAGCCTCCGGCGGGGGAACGAGCAGTACTTC; cdr3_aa: CASSLRRGNEQYF
clone_size: -; v_call: TRBV9; d_call: -; j_call: TRBJ1-2; cdr3_nt: TGTGCCAGCAGCGTAGGACAGGACCCAGAATACACCTTC; cdr3_aa: CASSVGQDPEYTF
clone_size: few; v_call: TRBV5-1; d_call: TRBD1; j_call: TRBJ1-4; cdr3_nt: TGCGCCAGCAGGCCGACAGGGGGAGGTGAAAAACTGTTTTTT; cdr3_aa: CASRPTGGGEKLFF
clone_size: -; v_call: TRBV30; d_call: -; j_call: TRBJ2-7; cdr3_nt: TGTGCCTGGAGTGCGGGGGGCCTCGCCTACGAGCAGTACTTC; cdr3_aa: CAWSAGGLAYEQYF
clone_size: -; v_call: TRBV19; d_call: -; j_call: TRBJ1-5; cdr3_nt: TGTGCCAGTAGTATATTAAACGGGAATCAGCCCCAGCATTTT; cdr3_aa: CASSILNGNQPQHF
clone_size: -; v_call: TRBV5-1; d_call: -; j_call: TRBJ2-7; cdr3_nt: TGCGCCAGCAGCTTGGCCAGCTACGAGCAGTACTTC; cdr3_aa: CASSLASYEQYF
clone_size: -; v_call: TRBV2; d_call: -; j_call: TRBJ1-6; cdr3_nt: TGTGCCAGCAGTGAGGTGCAATACAAGGAGGATTCACCCCTCCACTTT; cdr3_aa: CASSEVQYKEDSPLHF
clone_size: once; v_call: TRBV19; d_call: TRBD2; j_call: TRBJ2-1; cdr3_nt: TGTGCCAGTAGCTCAGCGGGAGGGATGGGCAATGAGCAGTTCTTC; cdr3_aa: CASSSAGGMGNEQFF
clone_size: -; v_call: TRBV28; d_call: -; j_call: TRBJ2-1; cdr3_nt: TGTGCCAGCAGTTTACCCAGGGGTGACTACAATGAGCAGTTCTTC; cdr3_aa: CASSLPRGDYNEQFF
clone_size: once; v_call: TRBV18; d_call: TRBD2; j_call: TRBJ2-1; cdr3_nt: TGTGCCAGCTCACCTCGGACTAGCGGGTCGGAGGAGCAGTTCTTC; cdr3_aa: CASSPRTSGSEEQFF
clone_size: -; v_call: TRBV13; d_call: -; j_call: TRBJ1-1; cdr3_nt: TGTGCCAGCAGCTTATACCCGCCAGGGCAAACTGAAGCTTTCTTT; cdr3_aa: CASSLYPPGQTEAFF
clone_size: -; v_call: TRBV9; d_call: TRBD1; j_call: TRBJ1-3; cdr3_nt: TGTGCCAGCAGCTCCAGGGGGCCGGGCGGAAACACCATATATTTT; cdr3_aa: CASSSRGPGGNTIYF
clone_size: -; v_call: TRBV7-9; d_call: TRBD1; j_call: TRBJ2-3; cdr3_nt: TGTGCCAGCAGCCCTGCCCGGGGAGGACAGGGGTTAACAGATACGCAGTATTTT; cdr3_aa: CASSPARGGQGLTDTQYF
clone_size: -; v_call: TRBV4-1; d_call: -; j_call: TRBJ1-2; cdr3_nt: TGCGCCAGCAGCCAACAGGGTGGGGGGATTAACTATGGCTACACCTTC; cdr3_aa: CASSQQGGGINYGYTF
clone_size: -; v_call: TRBV5-1; d_call: TRBD2; j_call: TRBJ2-1; cdr3_nt: TGCGCCAGCAGCTTAATTGTTTCGGCTAGCGGGATCTCTGAGCAGTTCTTC; cdr3_aa: CASSLIVSASGISEQFF
clone_size: -; v_call: TRBV7-8; d_call: -; j_call: TRBJ2-7; cdr3_nt: TGTGCATCCGAGCGCACAGGCACCTACGAGCAGTACTTC; cdr3_aa: CASERTGTYEQYF
clone_size: once; v_call: TRBV7-9; d_call: TRBD1; j_call: TRBJ2-7; cdr3_nt: TGTGCCAGCAGCCCTCGGGACAGGACCCCCTACGAGCAGTACTTC; cdr3_aa: CASSPRDRTPYEQYF
clone_size: -; v_call: TRBV30; d_call: TRBD2; j_call: TRBJ2-1; cdr3_nt: TGTGCCTGGATCGGTAGCGGGAGTGCGGATGAGCAGTTCTTC; cdr3_aa: CAWIGSGSADEQFF
clone_size: -; v_call: TRBV19; d_call: TRBD1; j_call: TRBJ1-1; cdr3_nt: TGTGCCAGTAGTCGACAGGGGAACACTAAAGCTTTCTTT; cdr3_aa: CASSRQGNTKAFF
clone_size: -; v_call: TRBV9; d_call: TRBD1; j_call: TRBJ1-4; cdr3_nt: TGTGCCAGCAGCGTAGGAAAGGGGGCAGGTAGTAATGAAAAACTGTTTTTT; cdr3_aa: CASSVGKGAGSNEKLFF
clone_size: -; v_call: TRBV7-2; d_call: TRBD1; j_call: TRBJ2-1; cdr3_nt: TGTGCCAGCAGCTACGGGACAGGGGGCCGCAATGAGCAGTTCTTC; cdr3_aa: CASSYGTGGRNEQFF
clone_size: once; v_call: TRBV6-5; d_call: -; j_call: TRBJ2-3; cdr3_nt: TGTGCCAGCCTAAAGCCGGGCACAGATACGCAGTATTTT; cdr3_aa: CASLKPGTDTQYF
clone_size: -; v_call: TRBV6-6; d_call: TRBD1; j_call: TRBJ2-7; cdr3_nt: TGTGCCAGCAGTTCGCTACAGGGGGCGCGAGCCTACGAGCAGTACTTC; cdr3_aa: CASSSLQGARAYEQYF
clone_size: -; v_call: TRBV5-4; d_call: -; j_call: TRBJ2-7; cdr3_nt: TGTGCCAGCAGCTTGGGGGGAGTCAAGTACTTC; cdr3_aa: CASSLGGVKYF
clone_size: -; v_call: TRBV4-1; d_call: -; j_call: TRBJ1-4; cdr3_nt: TGCGCCAGCAGCCAACCCGCCTCGGGAGCACTTGGGGAAAAACTGTTTTTT; cdr3_aa: CASSQPASGALGEKLFF
clone_size: once; v_call: TRBV10-3; d_call: TRBD1; j_call: TRBJ1-5; cdr3_nt: TGTGCCATCAGTTCCGGGACAGGGAATCAGCCCCAGCATTTT; cdr3_aa: CAISSGTGNQPQHF
clone_size: -; v_call: TRBV15; d_call: TRBD2; j_call: TRBJ2-1; cdr3_nt: TGTGCCACCTGGGGTGGGACGGGAGGCTCCTACAATGAGCAGTTCTTC; cdr3_aa: CATWGGTGGSYNEQFF
clone_size: -; v_call: TRBV6-5; d_call: -; j_call: TRBJ2-7; cdr3_nt: TGTGCCAGCAGCCCTTACAGGGACCCCTACGAGCAGTACTTC; cdr3_aa: CASSPYRDPYEQYF
clone_size: few; v_call: TRBV19; d_call: -; j_call: TRBJ2-3; cdr3_nt: TGTGCCAGTAGTATACGTCCAGGGGCGATTAGAACAGATACGCAGTATTTT; cdr3_aa: CASSIRPGAIRTDTQYF
clone_size: -; v_call: TRBV9; d_call: -; j_call: TRBJ1-3; cdr3_nt: TGTGCCAGCAGCGTAGCGGGAGGAGGTTCTGGAAACACCATATATTTT; cdr3_aa: CASSVAGGGSGNTIYF
clone_size: -; v_call: TRBV4-1; d_call: -; j_call: TRBJ1-2; cdr3_nt: TGCGCCAGCAGCCCAACACTCCAGCGAATCTATGGCTACACCTTC; cdr3_aa: CASSPTLQRIYGYTF
clone_size: -; v_call: TRBV10-3; d_call: -; j_call: TRBJ2-7; cdr3_nt: TGTGCCATCAGTGATACAACCTACGAGCAGTACTTC; cdr3_aa: CAISDTTYEQYF
clone_size: -; v_call: TRBV28; d_call: TRBD1; j_call: TRBJ2-1; cdr3_nt: TGTGCCAGCAGTCGTACAGGGGGCGGGATGAATGAGCAGTTCTTC; cdr3_aa: CASSRTGGGMNEQFF
clone_size: -; v_call: TRBV27; d_call: TRBD1; j_call: TRBJ1-5; cdr3_nt: TGTGCCAGCAGGGGTACAGGGGGCAACGGTCAGCCCCAGCATTTT; cdr3_aa: CASRGTGGNGQPQHF
clone_size: -; v_call: TRBV5-5; d_call: -; j_call: TRBJ1-3; cdr3_nt: TGTGCCAGCAGCTTGTGGGTTACTGGGAGCTCTGGAAACACCATATATTTT; cdr3_aa: CASSLWVTGSSGNTIYF
clone_size: few; v_call: TRBV10-3; d_call: -; j_call: TRBJ1-1; cdr3_nt: TGTGCCATCAGTGACAGTCAGGGGAAGGCTGAAGCTTTCTTT; cdr3_aa: CAISDSQGKAEAFF